The present entry profiles one TCR beta chain with its context. Its antigen is unidentified. The study reverse transcribed the entire isolated RNA, so it sequenced expressed TCRB transcripts. Repertoires were generated with immunoSEQ multiplex PCR, while TCRdb's copy carries only in-frame clones and drops some. The table includes 620,000 or so clones, about a sixth detected once. The data were taken from a study of beta chain features in type 1 diabetes. Germline CDR1 and CDR2: SGHRS and YFSETQ. Trimming pared 1 base from V and 1 base from J, leaving 8 bases between. CDR3 size: 14 residues. Study-level results: When Type 1 diabetes patients were examined, their TCRB CDR3s proved moderately but significantly shorter in all four CD4+ subsets. Fewer junction insertions and more nucleotide deletions appeared in type 1 diabetes patients.

The source material was naive CD4+ T cells from blood. The rearrangement joins TRBV5-1 to TRBJ1-1; a weak D match, TRBD1 (5 bases). The receptor was derived from a man between 18 and 35 years old in good health. Here the CDR3 DNA reads TGCGCCAGCAGCTTGCAGGGACCGAACACTGAAGCTTTCTTT. Amino acids: CASSLQGPNTEAFF.